Presented here are 19 T cell receptor beta chains from one specimen sequenced in a study of blood T cell repertoires in COVID-19. Produced via immunoSEQ multiplex PCR; TCRdb's table is partial and in-frame only. The sample lists roughly 360,000 clones, around 87% seen once, with approximately 1.2% in the top ten. Sequencing was performed on PBMCs or T cells enriched from blood (not recorded which). Source of these receptors: a man aged 30 to 39 who had recovered from COVID-19.

The chain recombines TRBV2 with TRBJ2-3; 8 nucleotides agree with TRBD1. This CDR3 has 14 amino acids. Germline V gene data show CDR1 as SNHLY and CDR2 as FYNNEI. Trimming at V came to 5 bases and at J to 4 bases, leaving 5 bases not matched to a gene. CDR3 sequence reads: CASSRDRTADTQYF. The CDR3 DNA is TGTGCCAGCAGTAGGGACAGGACGGCAGATACGCAGTATTTT.

The J gene is TRBJ2-2, the V gene TRBV27; 8 bases fit TRBD1. Per germline, CDR1 MNHEY and CDR2 SMNVEV (reference sequence). This CDR3 spans 15 amino acids. V trimming: 3 bases; J trimming: 6 bases; junction bases outside the gene matches: 6. Here the CDR3 reads CASSFAQGAPGELFF. CDR3 in DNA: TGTGCCAGCAGTTTTGCCCAGGGGGCCCCCGGGGAGCTGTTTTTT.

This clone was seen only once. The DNA for the CDR3 is TGTGCCAGCTCACCACCGATACGGACTCAATCAGATACGCAGTATTTT. Its protein is CASSPPIRTQSDTQYF. J is TRBJ2-3 and V is TRBV18; possible D gene TRBD2, 5 bases. This CDR3 is 16 amino acids long. Trimming removed 0 bases from V and 4 bases from J, with 14 bases in between. Germline V gene data show CDR1 as KGHSH and CDR2 as LQKENI.

V is TRBV27 and J is TRBJ2-7; maybe TRBD1 (6 bases). Germline values: CDR1 MNHEY, CDR2 SMNVEV (reference sequence). The CDR3 runs 17 residues. Trimming took 4 bases from V and 3 from J, leaving 22 bases between them. CDR3 protein: CASSSTKGQGGIYEQYF. DNA for the CDR3: TGTGCCAGCAGTTCAACGAAGGGACAAGGGGGAATCTACGAGCAGTACTTC.

This chain joins TRBV9 and TRBJ1-1, with D perhaps matching TRBD1 (6 bases). CDR1 and CDR2 (germline): SGDLS, YYNGEE. CDR3 size: 16 residues. V was cut by 4 bases and J by 0 bases, with 16 bases left in between. CDR3 residues: CASSLIGGAMNTEAFF. CDR3 nucleotide sequence: TGTGCCAGCAGCCTTATAGGGGGGGCCATGAACACTGAAGCTTTCTTT.

The chain carries TRBV18 and TRBJ1-2; a possible D gene is TRBD1 (6 bases). This CDR3 has 14 residues. Germline V gene sequence: CDR1 KGHSH, CDR2 LQKENI. The germline V and J ends were trimmed by 4 bases and 3 bases, with 12 bases remaining between them. CDR3 coding DNA: TGTGCCAGCTCACAAATCAGGGGAGACTATGGCTACACCTTC. Translating it yields CASSQIRGDYGYTF.

The rearrangement joins TRBV5-1 to TRBJ2-1; perhaps TRBD1 as D (6 bases). Germline loops: CDR1 SGHRS, CDR2 YFSETQ. V was clipped by 5 bases and J by 4 bases, with 16 bases between them. The CDR3 is made up of 15 amino acids. The CDR3: CASSSGTPRYNEQFF. CDR3 coding DNA: TGCGCCAGCAGTTCCGGGACACCTCGTTACAATGAGCAGTTCTTC.

The chain recombines TRBV30 with TRBJ2-7, with D hard to call. The CDR3 runs 12 residues. CDR1 GTSNPN and CDR2 SVGIG come from the germline V gene (reference sequence). With 0 bases removed from V and 3 bases from J, the gap between germline ends came to 6 bases. In DNA form, the CDR3 reads TGTGCCTGGAGTGTCAACGGCTACGAGCAGTACTTC. It is translated as CAWSVNGYEQYF.

This chain joins TRBV2 and TRBJ2-1; 11 bases map to TRBD2. The CDR3 spans 16 residues. The germline gives CDR1 SNHLY, CDR2 FYNNEI. Trimming took 3 bases from V and 6 from J; bases not matched to a gene: 7. CDR3 loop: CASSDQLAGAGNEQFF. DNA of the CDR3: TGTGCCAGCAGTGACCAACTAGCGGGGGCTGGCAATGAGCAGTTCTTC. The variable domain in full, completed from reference TRBV2 and TRBJ2-1, reads EPEVTQTPSHQVTQMGQEVILRCVPISNHLYFYWYRQILGQKVEFLVSFYNNEISEKSEIFDDQFSVERPDGSNFTLKIRSTKLEDSAMYFCASSDQLAGAGNEQFFGPGTRLTVL.

The chain uses TRBV27 and TRBJ2-1; tentatively, D is TRBD2 (7 bases). The CDR3 is 17 amino acids. V lost 6 bases and J 7 bases, leaving 25 bases between the germline ends. Germline lookup yields CDR1 MNHEY and CDR2 SMNVEV (reference sequence). The CDR3, as DNA: TGTGCCAGCAGCCGCGGCCTTGCGGGGGCTGGAGGGAATGAGCAGTTCTTC. The encoded protein is CASSRGLAGAGGNEQFF.

This clone showed up just a few times. V gene TRBV7-4 combines with J gene TRBJ1-5; 7 nucleotides line up with TRBD1. Germline V gives CDR1 SGHVT, CDR2 SQSDAQ. The CDR3 extends over 16 amino acids. J was trimmed by 3 bases and V by 4 bases; bases with no gene match: 9. The CDR3: CASSSWTGQNNQPQHF. The CDR3 nucleotides are TGTGCCAGCAGCTCTTGGACAGGACAGAACAATCAGCCCCAGCATTTT. Supplemented by reference TRBV7-4 and TRBJ1-5, the full variable domain reads GAGVSQSPRYKVAKRGRDVALRCDSISGHVTLYWYRQTLGQGSEVLTYSQSDAQRDKSGRPSGRFSAERPERSVSTLKIQRTEQGDSAVYLCASSSWTGQNNQPQHFGDGTRLSIL.

The genes are TRBV10-2 and TRBJ2-7, with 9 bases matching TRBD2. From germline, CDR1 is WSHSY and CDR2 SAAADI. The CDR3 is 14 amino acids. The V segment lost 6 bases and the J segment 2 bases; nucleotides outside the gene matches: 5. The CDR3 reads CASRPGLAAYEQYF. CDR3 coding DNA: TGCGCCAGCAGACCGGGACTAGCAGCCTACGAGCAGTACTTC.

This clone has a handful of counts. In nucleotides, the CDR3 is TGTGCCAGCAGTTACGTTTTTCAGGGGGGCGAGCAGTACTTC. Its translation: CASSYVFQGGEQYF. V gene TRBV6-5 combines with J gene TRBJ2-7, with D perhaps matching TRBD1 (7 bases). CDR1 and CDR2 (germline): MNHEY, SVGAGI. The CDR3 length is 14 residues. V was clipped by 2 bases and J by 6 bases, with 14 bases between them.

Here the CDR3 DNA reads TGTGCCAGCAGTCGGACAGGGACCACTGAAGCTTTCTTT. It yields the protein CASSRTGTTEAFF. The gene calls are TRBV12-3 or TRBV12-4 and TRBJ1-1; 8 bases align to TRBD1. The CDR3 runs to 13 residues. V lost 5 bases and J lost 4; bases outside the gene matches: 3.

This chain connects TRBV9 to TRBJ2-3, with 7 bases fitting TRBD1. CDR1 and CDR2 (germline): SGDLS, YYNGEE. The CDR3 spans 16 residues. With V trimmed by 4 bases and J by 1 base, 9 bases remained unmatched. The CDR3 protein is CASSTQGQPRTDTQYF. The CDR3 region has the DNA TGTGCCAGCAGCACACAGGGGCAACCGCGCACAGATACGCAGTATTTT.

This CDR3 reads CASSLGRGKMNTEAFF. As DNA, the CDR3 is TGCGCCAGCAGCTTAGGCCGGGGGAAGATGAACACTGAAGCTTTCTTT. V and J are TRBV5-1 and TRBJ1-1; a possible D gene is TRBD1 (5 bases). The V end was cut by 2 bases, the J end by 0 bases, with 14 bases between. The germline V gene has CDR1 SGHRS and CDR2 YFSETQ. The CDR3 consists of 16 residues.

The chain has TRBV5-5 and TRBJ2-7; D ambiguous. CDR1 and CDR2 (germline): SGHKS, YYEKEE (reference sequence). The CDR3 is made up of 11 amino acids. V gave up 3 bases and J gave up 3 bases, with 4 bases separating them. This chain's CDR3 is CASSSRYEQYF. The DNA of the CDR3 is TGTGCCAGCAGCTCCCGCTACGAGCAGTACTTC.

This clone was seen only a few times. This specimen includes other DNA sequences encoding the same CDR3. The chain carries TRBV19 and TRBJ1-5; TRBD1 is a possible D gene (6 bases). This CDR3 has 14 residues. CDR1 LNHDA and CDR2 SQIVND come from the germline V gene (reference sequence). Trimming pared 2 bases from V and 2 bases from J, leaving 7 bases between. CDR3 sequence: CASSIRTGNQPQHF. CDR3 nucleotide sequence: TGTGCCAGTAGTATAAGGACAGGCAATCAGCCCCAGCATTTT.

This clone was seen just once. The chain is built from TRBV7-2 and TRBJ2-5, with TRBD1 identical over 7 bases. The ends lost 5 bases at V and 1 base at J; junction bases unmatched: 4. Germline loops: CDR1 SGHTA, CDR2 FQGNSA. CDR3 length: 14 residues. The CDR3 loop reads CASSQGQVQETQYF. The CDR3 DNA sequence: TGTGCCAGCAGCCAAGGACAGGTCCAAGAGACCCAGTACTTC.